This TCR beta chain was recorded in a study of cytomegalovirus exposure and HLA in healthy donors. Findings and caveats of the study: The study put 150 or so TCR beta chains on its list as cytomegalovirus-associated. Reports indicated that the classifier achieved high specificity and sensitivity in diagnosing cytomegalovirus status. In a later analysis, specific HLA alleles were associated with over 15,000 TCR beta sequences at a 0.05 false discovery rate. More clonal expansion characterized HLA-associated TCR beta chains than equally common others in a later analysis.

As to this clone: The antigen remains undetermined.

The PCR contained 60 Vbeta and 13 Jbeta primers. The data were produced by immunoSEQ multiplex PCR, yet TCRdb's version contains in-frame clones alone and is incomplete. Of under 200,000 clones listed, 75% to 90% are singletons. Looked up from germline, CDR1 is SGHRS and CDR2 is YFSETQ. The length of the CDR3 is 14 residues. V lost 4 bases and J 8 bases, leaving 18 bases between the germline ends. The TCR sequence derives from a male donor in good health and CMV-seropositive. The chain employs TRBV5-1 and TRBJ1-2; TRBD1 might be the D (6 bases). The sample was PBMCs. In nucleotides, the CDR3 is TGCGCCAGCAGCGCCGCGGGGGCGCTGTCGGGCTACACCTTC. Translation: CASSAAGALSGYTF.